Below, 19 T cell receptor beta chains from the same sample are listed, as sequenced in a study of shared clonotypes between healthy human individuals. The method was immunoSEQ multiplex PCR; TCRdb's version includes in-frame clones alone and lacks a portion of them. The sample shows about 2.4 million clones, more than 80% of them seen only once. Sample: naive CD4+ T cells sorted from blood. Specified subset: CD45RA+ positively selected. The receptors originated from a man aged 18 to 29 in good health.

The chain uses TRBV9 and TRBJ2-5, with 8 bases that match TRBD1. The DNA matches TRBJ2-7 better at its end, which makes the J call doubtful. The CDR3 consists of 16 residues. Per germline, CDR1 SGDLS and CDR2 YYNGEE. The CDR3 loop reads CASSVEPGTGPYEQYF. In DNA form, the CDR3 reads TGTGCCAGCAGCGTGGAGCCCGGGACAGGCCCCTACGAGCAGTACTTC.

CDR3 region: CASSLEKGGDTQYF. CDR3 coding DNA: TGCGCCAGCAGCTTGGAGAAAGGTGGAGATACGCAGTATTTT. The rearrangement uses TRBV5-1 and TRBJ2-3; D not resolved. The CDR3 covers 14 residues. Germline V gene sequence: CDR1 SGHRS, CDR2 YFSETQ. V was cut by 0 bases and J by 5 bases, with 10 bases left in between.

The chain joins TRBV19 to TRBJ1-4; D ambiguous. Trimming pared 5 bases from V and 0 bases from J, leaving 10 bases between. Germline assignment: CDR1 LNHDA and CDR2 SQIVND (reference sequence). The CDR3 contains 15 residues. CDR3 nucleotides: TGTGCCAGTAGTCGGGCAGGAGCAACTAATGAAAAACTGTTTTTT. Its translation: CASSRAGATNEKLFF.

The rearrangement links TRBV27 to TRBJ2-3, with D perhaps matching TRBD1 (6 bases). V was clipped by 2 bases and J by 4 bases, with 13 bases between them. The length of the CDR3 is 15 residues. The germline V gene encodes CDR1 MNHEY and CDR2 SMNVEV (reference sequence). The DNA of the CDR3 is TGTGCCAGCAGTTTAGGACAGAGGAAGGCAGATACGCAGTATTTT. Amino acid sequence: CASSLGQRKADTQYF.

V is TRBV9 and J is TRBJ1-2; TRBD1 is a possible D gene (5 bases). Trimming cost V 0 bases and J 4 bases, with 10 bases left between them. The CDR3 consists of 14 residues. Germline assignment: CDR1 SGDLS and CDR2 YYNGEE. CDR3 DNA: TGTGCCAGCAGCGTAGGAGACAGTTTCTATGGCTACACCTTC. Protein: CASSVGDSFYGYTF.

This sequence joins TRBV5-1 and TRBJ2-1; 14 positions match TRBD2. Losses at the gene ends were 4 bases for V and 6 bases for J; bases not matched to a gene: 6. Germline V gene data show CDR1 as SGHRS and CDR2 as YFSETQ. This CDR3 is built from 16 residues. DNA for the CDR3: TGCGCCAGCAGCACCACCGGGACTAGCGGGAGCAATGAGCAGTTCTTC. Its translation is CASSTTGTSGSNEQFF.

The chain combines TRBV19 with TRBJ2-2, with D tentatively TRBD1 (6 bases). V dropped 6 bases and J dropped 4 bases, with 12 bases sitting between them. The length of the CDR3 is 14 residues. Germline V gene lookup returns CDR1 LNHDA and CDR2 SQIVND (reference sequence). DNA of the CDR3: TGTGCCAGTAGCCGGGACACTTTCACCGGGGAGCTGTTTTTT. Amino acids: CASSRDTFTGELFF.

The genes are TRBV6-5 and TRBJ2-7; no reliable D call. Trimming took off 6 bases at V and 5 bases at J, with 11 bases between the two ends. Germline V gene data show CDR1 as MNHEY and CDR2 as SVGAGI. This CDR3 spans 12 amino acids. The CDR3 is CASRCLRNEQYF. The CDR3 region has the DNA TGTGCCAGCAGGTGTCTTCGGAACGAGCAGTACTTC.

Turning to this clone: Other DNA sequences in this specimen translate into the identical CDR3. The rearrangement links TRBV7-2 to TRBJ1-2; unclear D gene. The germline CDR1 and CDR2 sequences are SGHTA and FQGNSA. The CDR3 contains 13 residues. Trimming stripped 4 bases from V and 2 bases from J, with 8 bases between. This CDR3 is CASSSGRNYGYTF. CDR3 DNA: TGTGCCAGCAGCTCCGGACGGAACTATGGCTACACCTTC. The full variable domain, rest sourced from reference TRBV7-2 and TRBJ1-2, is GAGVSQSPSNKVTEKGKDVELRCDPISGHTALYWYRQSLGQGLEFLIYFQGNSAPDKSGLPSDRFSAERTGGSVSTLTIQRTQQEDSAVYLCASSSGRNYGYTFGSGTRLTVV.

As concerns this clone: The conserved final phenylalanine or tryptophan is absent from the CDR3, which likely points to a read error. The DNA is omitted, as the CDR3 cannot be located on it reliably, and the CDR3 follows TCRdb's listing. Here the CDR3 reads CASSERPSPTEGFL. The rearrangement joins TRBV6-1 to TRBJ2-7. CDR1 is MNHNS and CDR2 is SASEGT in the germline V gene. The CDR3 has 14 amino acids, counting both end residues.

The rearrangement uses TRBV10-1 and TRBJ2-5; possible D gene TRBD1, 5 bases. Trimming took 3 bases from V and 8 from J, leaving 16 bases between them. The CDR3 runs to 14 residues. Germline V gene lookup returns CDR1 WNHNN and CDR2 SYGVQD (reference sequence). CDR3 region: CASSEEDTQGTQYF. DNA for the CDR3: TGCGCCAGCAGTGAAGAGGACACGCAAGGAACCCAGTACTTC.

The chain carries TRBV2 and TRBJ2-5; 8 positions agree with TRBD1. Germline V CDR1 and CDR2: SNHLY, FYNNEI. The V gene end was trimmed by 6 bases and the J gene end by 4 bases; junction bases not matched to a gene: 10. This CDR3 has 15 amino acids. In DNA form, the CDR3 reads TGTGCCAGCAGCGGGGACAGGCTCGGGTCAGAGACCCAGTACTTC. Translating it yields CASSGDRLGSETQYF.

The rearrangement joins TRBV6-4 to TRBJ2-1, with D perhaps TRBD2 (6 bases). The CDR3 has 15 residues. CDR1 is MRHNA, CDR2 SNTAGT, per germline. The V end was cut by 5 bases, the J end by 0 bases, with 11 bases between. CDR3 sequence reads: CASSPSESSYNEQFF. Here the CDR3 DNA reads TGTGCCAGCAGTCCTAGCGAGAGCTCCTACAATGAGCAGTTCTTC.

The chain couples TRBV6-1 to TRBJ1-4; D is unclear. V dropped 3 bases and J dropped 5 bases, with 13 bases sitting between them. The V gene's germline CDR1 is MNHNS and CDR2 SASEGT. This CDR3 has 15 amino acids. The CDR3, as DNA: TGTGCCAGCAGTGATTCGGACGGCGGGAATGAAAAACTGTTTTTT. This gives the protein CASSDSDGGNEKLFF.

The chain has TRBV5-6 and TRBJ1-1, with a possible D match to TRBD1 (6 bases). CDR1 is SGHDT, CDR2 YYEEEE, per germline. V lost 4 bases, J lost 11 bases, and 18 bases lay in between. This CDR3 is built from 13 residues. This chain's CDR3 is CASSLTKGGAAFF. DNA of the CDR3: TGTGCCAGCAGCCTTACCAAAGGGGGTGCCGCTTTCTTT. The whole variable domain, remainder taken from reference TRBV5-6 and TRBJ1-1, is DAGVTQSPTHLIKTRGQQVTLRCSPKSGHDTVSWYQQALGQGPQFIFQYYEEEERQRGNFPDRFSGHQFPNYSSELNVNALLLGDSALYLCASSLTKGGAAFFGQGTRLTVV.

CDR3 sequence reads: CASSAGWDRTYEQYF. CDR3 sequence (DNA): TGCGCCAGCAGCGCGGGTTGGGACAGGACCTACGAGCAGTACTTC. The chain couples TRBV5-1 to TRBJ2-7, with TRBD1 matching 8 bases. CDR3 length equals 15 residues. Germline values: CDR1 SGHRS, CDR2 YFSETQ. With 4 bases clipped from V and 2 bases from J, the junction kept 8 bases outside the gene matches.

The V call is TRBV5-4, the J call TRBJ2-7; 7 bases fit TRBD2. J gave up 7 bases and V 2 bases, and 9 bases lay outside the gene matches. The CDR3 covers 14 residues. The germline gives CDR1 SGHNT, CDR2 YYREEE (reference sequence). The CDR3 nucleotides are TGTGCCAGCAGCTTCCGGGGGGAGCTAAGGGAGCAGTACTTC. Translating it yields CASSFRGELREQYF. Full variable domain (outside the CDR3, taken from reference TRBV5-4 and TRBJ2-7): ETGVTQSPTHLIKTRGQQVTLRCSSQSGHNTVSWYQQALGQGPQFIFQYYREEENGRGNFPPRFSGLQFPNYSSELNVNALELDDSALYLCASSFRGELREQYFGPGTRLTVT.

The gene calls are TRBV5-5 and TRBJ1-4; TRBD1 matches 7 bases. The CDR3 has 13 amino acids. Per the germline V gene, CDR1 is SGHKS and CDR2 is YYEKEE (reference sequence). Trimming took 4 bases from V and 6 from J; bases not matched to a gene: 3. The CDR3: CASSQGTDEKLFF. CDR3 nucleotides: TGTGCCAGCAGCCAAGGGACAGATGAAAAACTGTTTTTT.

The genes are TRBV7-2 and TRBJ2-2, with D possibly matching TRBD1 (6 bases). In germline, CDR1 is SGHTA, CDR2 FQGNSA. CDR3 size: 15 residues. V was cut by 3 bases and J by 3 bases, with 11 bases left in between. CDR3 DNA sequence: TGTGCCAGCAGCTTGCAGGGGTTGTACACCGGGGAGCTGTTTTTT. Translating it yields CASSLQGLYTGELFF.